This T cell receptor (beta chain) came from a study of cytomegalovirus exposure and HLA in healthy donors (dated by TCRdb to the late 2010s). Turning to the overall study: An earlier analysis of some 550 of the donors reported roughly 270 Gb of sequence data and 100 million to 130 million unique TCR beta sequences from about 179 million T cells. Donor age, sex, ethnicity and CMV serostatus were compiled together with the repertoire data. Roughly five DR-DQ haplotypes were treated as single units for association and clustering because of strong linkage in the cohort. All discovery cohort repertoires had been generated using a single sequencing platform. Both class I and class II loci were covered by HLA typing, at four-digit resolution. On average, 235,054 unique TCR beta nucleotide sequences were sequenced per donor among a few hundred genotyped donors of the cohort, with 15% to 20% of those sequences being non-productive. In a later analysis, previously published TCR beta repertoires from roughly 710 donors were re-analyzed and high-resolution HLA genotyping was added so that TCR occurrence patterns could be studied. The study profiled the T cell repertoires of about 720 subjects by immunosequencing and related them to cytomegalovirus serostatus. An earlier analysis of several hundred of the donors applied high-throughput TCR beta sequencing to assess whether each TCR beta V gene segment acted as functional or pseudogenic. The later analysis used no new phenotypic data to find candidate immune exposures, relying instead on TCR beta sequences and their occurrence across donors. In a later genetic analysis, genome-wide SNP genotypes for about three fifths of the roughly 670 donors were used, and that subset was treated as a discovery cohort. The aim of the study was to test whether cataloging public T cell receptors could identify signatures of past pathogen exposure. Among the roughly 380 genotyped donors, around 81% belonged to the genetic ancestry cluster associated with self-reported Caucasian donors. Typing coverage varied by locus: about 620-640 donors for A, B, C, DRB1 and DQB1; under 550 for DQA1; 600 to 610 for DPA1; approximately 490 for DPB1. Approximately 300 gigabases of sequencing data and 70 million to 85 million unique TCR sequences were included in an early release covering roughly 600 HLA-typed donors. The study combined high-throughput TCR immunosequencing, statistical association of individual TCRs with disease status, and machine learning to predict cytomegalovirus infection status. Besides the first cohort of roughly 660 subjects, a separate validation cohort made up of over 100 different subjects was used. The research as a whole found: A further reported finding was that TCR beta sequences accurately predicted the HLA-A and HLA-B alleles for most subjects in the first cohort. Because HLA typing was unavailable for some donors at each locus, only the typed subset was used in association tests. The authors suggested that the approach could potentially be extended to other disease states and immunological phenotypes. In both the original and validation cohorts, the classifier was reported to diagnose cytomegalovirus status with high specificity and sensitivity. The study listed 150 to 200 TCR beta chains as associated with cytomegalovirus. In vitro tests confirmed that a few of the cytomegalovirus-associated TCR beta chains recognize cytomegalovirus antigens. According to a later genetic analysis, donors in an Asian-associated ancestry cluster had fewer N-insertions in productive TCRs than the roughly 670-donor mean. A later analysis found that TCR association rates varied across HLA loci, with DRB1 alleles showing the most associated TCRs and HLA-C alleles the fewest. Presence/absence analyses assumed roughly uniform sequencing depth across donors, an assumption that may not hold. While some public TCRs were present in many individuals, most TCR sequences turned up only very rarely across donors. In a later analysis, several top co-occurrence clusters were reported to appear linked to parvovirus B19, influenza, CMV and Epstein-Barr virus. Correlated functional status among segregating V segments might reflect linkage disequilibrium, but an unknown experimental factor could not be ruled out. Because counts were too low, about 18 rarely observed V segments, including chromosome 9 orphons, were left out of the earlier analysis of roughly 600 of the donors. In a later analysis, HLA-associated TCR beta chains showed more clonal expansion and lower generation probabilities than non-associated chains that were equally common. The only immune exposure information available for the cohort was CMV serostatus. V-gene and J-gene trimming of TCR beta chains was associated with a missense DCLRE1C variant in a later genetic analysis, and the association was replicated in an independent cohort. In a later analysis, some 18,000 TCR beta sequences were associated with specific HLA alleles at a false discovery rate of 0.05. A later analysis found that most CMV-associated TCR beta chains appeared HLA-restricted, with HLA associations seemingly driven largely by CMV exposure. Strong co-occurrence of HLA alleles, especially DR and DQ, made assigning TCR associations to individual alleles difficult. A cluster of highly shared sequence variants was judged likely to be a technical artifact of the sequencing pipeline. In an earlier analysis of roughly 500 of the donors, most TCR beta V segments appeared in productive rearrangements about 87% or about 30% of the time, broadly matching IMGT annotations. The cohort was sequenced for TCR beta chains only, and without alpha or paired-chain data the features that could be detected were limited.

Library prep was done by the immunoSEQ multiplex PCR assay. For the multiplex PCR, a mixture combining 60 forward primers for TCR Vbeta segments and 13 reverse primers for TCR Jbeta segments was used. The CDR3 region of rearranged TCR beta genes was amplified from genomic DNA with a multiplex PCR assay. On the Illumina HiSeq System, the amplified TCR beta libraries were sequenced as 87-base-pair reads. The paper's processing steps were these. Across the roughly 670 repertoires, a later analysis counted 60 million to 90 million unique TCR beta chains, 9.5 million to 13 million of which were shared by at least two donors. Raw reads were error-corrected and collapsed into unique sequences by a nearest-neighbor algorithm in which closely related sequences were merged to remove PCR and sequencing errors. Alignment of CDR3 sequences to IMGT reference sequences was used to assign V, D and J gene segments. For a sequence to be retained, at least a six-nucleotide match to both a V gene segment and a J gene segment was required. Rearrangements were classified as productive when the CDR3 lacked stop codons and remained in frame with V and J, and all other rearrangements were classified as non-productive. CDR3 was defined according to IMGT convention as the region running from the second conserved V-encoded cysteine to the conserved J-encoded phenylalanine. The earlier analysis of more than 450 of the donors excluded sequences that lacked an unambiguous match to a single V gene segment. An earlier analysis of roughly 590 of the donors called V segments functional above 56.7% productive rearrangements and segregating when the between-donor standard deviation exceeded 5%. A statistical classification framework was developed to diagnose cytomegalovirus status using the catalog of TCR beta chain sequences. In a later analysis, TCR nucleotide sequences were compared against IMGT/GENE-DB human TR gene sequences so that V and J genes could be assigned. The TCRdist pipeline was used in a later analysis to assign CDR3 sequences and most-parsimonious VDJ recombination scenarios. In a later analysis, every TCR beta chain was defined by the combination of its CDR3 amino acid sequence and its V-gene family, and reads without a unique V-gene family were dropped. As a way to deal with suspected cross-contamination and a sequencing artifact, a later analysis dropped 500 to 700 nucleotide sequences that were highly shared and had low generation probability. For each public chain, a later analysis derived a clonal expansion index from normalized ranks of inferred template counts within each repertoire. In a later analysis, generation probabilities were computed using a VDJ recombination model fitted to out-of-frame rearrangements, and the results were checked against IGoR. In a later analysis, TCR-TCR, TCR-HLA and TCR-CMV co-occurrence was scored with hypergeometric tests, and a repertoire-size bias correction was applied to TCR pairs. A later analysis estimated false discovery rates by permuting HLA or CMV assignments 20 times. In a later analysis, co-occurring TCRs were grouped using DBSCAN, and TCRdist sequence similarity was added for clustering within HLA-allele-positive subsets. Repertoires with fewer than 30,000 or more than 120,000 public chains, plus five repertoires with anomalous nucleotide sharing, were excluded from co-occurrence clustering. TCRdb obtained this table from immuneACCESS and retained in-frame rearrangements with V and J assigned. These tables miss some clones; where compared with another copy, unresolved V genes account for less than half of the shortfall, and the remainder is unexplained. That table supplies the V and J calls and clone size; D and trimming were determined from the DNA. Within this sample are approximately 150,000 clones, with approximately 82% of them counted one time only. The ten largest clones take up around 10% of the sample.

As concerns this clone: No antigen is known for it. Base qualities are not provided; no much larger clone lies one nucleotide away.

The cohort comprised around 690 healthy bone marrow donors. At the time of sampling, all cohort members were nominally healthy, though unrecorded immune exposures were likely present. The donor tested CMV seropositive and was one of the 289 seropositive cohort members. A peripheral blood sample was provided by each donor, and peripheral blood mononuclear cells were used for TCR beta sequencing. Genomic DNA was extracted from the blood cell samples with the Qiagen DNeasy Blood Extraction Kit. Input material: PBMCs. This TCR was sampled from a woman aged 60-75 years in good health and CMV-seropositive.

The bases read TGTGCCAGCAGCCCCACATGGGGACAGGTGGACAATGAGCAGTTCTTC. The translation is CASSPTWGQVDNEQFF. The receptor chain draws on TRBV7-8 and TRBJ2-1; TRBD1 fits 8 bases in the junction. Germline trimming: 5 bases from V, 5 bases from J; junction bases outside gene matches: 11. Reading from cysteine to phenylalanine, the CDR3 counts 16 amino acids. Just CDR3 DNA is preserved here, 48 bases in frame from base 1. The germline V gene supplies CDR1 SGHVS and CDR2 FQNEAQ.